This is a list of T cell receptor beta chains from one sample in a study of T cell responses to AZD1222 COVID-19 vaccine. This table comes from immunoSEQ multiplex PCR, and its TCRdb copy is limited to in-frame clones, with some not included. The repertoire consists of approximately 100,000 clones, with 85% to 90% occurring once and the leading ten covering over 3%. The sample in question was peripheral blood, obtained on day 0 of AZD1222 vaccination. All receptors derive from an adult in good health. CDR3s include the opening cysteine and the closing phenylalanine or tryptophan. Each record gives: V gene, clone size, J gene, D gene, CDR3 DNA, CDR3 protein. A D gene is named only where the DNA matches it firmly. Clone size appears in some rows only: once, few, many, or a class for an expanded clone.

V: TRBV4-2; size: once; J: TRBJ2-3; D: TRBD2; DNA: TGTGCCAGCAGCCTCGTGCGGGGACTAGCAGAATCCGATACGCAGTATTTT; CDR3: CASSLVRGLAESDTQYF
V: TRBV7-8; size: .; J: TRBJ2-5; D: .; DNA: TGTGCCAGCAGCTCAACGACTAGTTTAGAGACCCAGTACTTC; CDR3: CASSSTTSLETQYF
V: TRBV29-1; size: .; J: TRBJ1-5; D: TRBD1; DNA: TGCAGCGTAGTAGACAGGGGGCTTAATCAGCCCCAGCATTTT; CDR3: CSVVDRGLNQPQHF
V: TRBV19; size: .; J: TRBJ1-5; D: TRBD1; DNA: TGTGCCAGTAGTATTAATCATAGGCGGAGGCAGGGGGGCAATCAGCCCCAGCATTTT; CDR3: CASSINHRRRQGGNQPQHF
V: TRBV6-5; size: .; J: TRBJ1-4; D: .; DNA: TGTGCCAGCAGTTACGATGGAGGGGAGCGAGGTTTTTTT; CDR3: CASSYDGGERGFF
V: TRBV6-5; size: .; J: TRBJ2-3; D: TRBD2; DNA: TGTGCCAGCGCTTTAGCGGGGGGGTCCACAGATACGCAGTATTTT; CDR3: CASALAGGSTDTQYF
V: TRBV29-1; size: .; J: TRBJ1-1; D: .; DNA: TGCAGCGTCGGGCGAGGGCAGGGACAAGACACTGAAGCTTTCTTT; CDR3: CSVGRGQGQDTEAFF
V: TRBV2; size: .; J: TRBJ1-6; D: TRBD1; DNA: TGTGCCAGCAGGGGGACAGGGCAGCAAAATTCACCCCTCCACTTT; CDR3: CASRGTGQQNSPLHF
V: TRBV24-1; size: .; J: TRBJ2-7; D: .; DNA: TGTGCCACCAGTGATTCCGGACAGCTCTACGAGCAGTACTTC; CDR3: CATSDSGQLYEQYF
V: TRBV3-1/TRBV3-2; size: few; J: TRBJ1-1; D: .; DNA: TGTGCCAGCAGCCGACGGGAGGGTGAAGCTTTCTTT; CDR3: CASSRREGEAFF
V: TRBV3-1/TRBV3-2; size: .; J: TRBJ1-2; D: .; DNA: TGTGCCAGCAGCCCGGGACCGCGCGTCTATGGCTACACCTTC; CDR3: CASSPGPRVYGYTF
V: TRBV2; size: .; J: TRBJ1-6; D: TRBD1; DNA: TGTGCCAGAAGACAGGGCGTTAATTCACCCCTCCACTTT; CDR3: CARRQGVNSPLHF
V: TRBV6-6; size: .; J: TRBJ2-1; D: .; DNA: TGTGCCAGCAGTTACTCGAGTCGTGAGCAGTTCTTC; CDR3: CASSYSSREQFF
V: TRBV30; size: .; J: TRBJ1-2; D: .; DNA: TGTGCCCTGGGGAGGAATGGCTACACCTTC; CDR3: CALGRNGYTF
V: TRBV7-2; size: .; J: TRBJ1-1; D: .; DNA: TGTGCCAGCAGCTTATTGTACAATTCGAACACTGAAGCTTTCTTT; CDR3: CASSLLYNSNTEAFF
V: TRBV5-6; size: .; J: TRBJ1-1; D: .; DNA: TGTGCCAGCAGCTCGGATACAGGGAAGAACACTGAAGCTTTCTTT; CDR3: CASSSDTGKNTEAFF
V: TRBV5-1; size: once; J: TRBJ2-7; D: .; DNA: TGCGCCAGCAGCTTCGAAACAGGGCTCTACGAGCAGTACTTC; CDR3: CASSFETGLYEQYF
V: TRBV5-6; size: .; J: TRBJ2-4; D: .; DNA: TGTGCCAGCAGTTCTCGGGAGCGGGCCGCCACAAACATTCAGTACTTC; CDR3: CASSSRERAATNIQYF
V: TRBV2; size: .; J: TRBJ1-2; D: .; DNA: TGTGCCAGCAGTGAACGACAGTATGGCTACACCTTC; CDR3: CASSERQYGYTF
V: TRBV19; size: .; J: TRBJ2-4; D: .; DNA: TGTGCCAGTACAGACTCCCCCTGGGGCATTCAGTACTTC; CDR3: CASTDSPWGIQYF
V: TRBV4-1; size: .; J: TRBJ1-4; D: .; DNA: TGCGCCAGCAGCCTACCTCACCAGGGACCCGGCGGTACTAATGAAAAACTGTTTTTT; CDR3: CASSLPHQGPGGTNEKLFF
V: TRBV2; size: .; J: TRBJ2-7; D: TRBD2; DNA: TGTGCCAGCAGCGCCGGGACTAGGGGCTACGAGCAGTACTTC; CDR3: CASSAGTRGYEQYF
V: TRBV15; size: once; J: TRBJ2-7; D: .; DNA: TGTGCCACCAGCAGAGATCAGGCGCGGGAGCAGTACTTC; CDR3: CATSRDQAREQYF
V: TRBV5-5; size: .; J: TRBJ1-1; D: .; DNA: TGTGCCAGCAACCCCCTTGGGGCTGAAGCTTTCTTT; CDR3: CASNPLGAEAFF
V: TRBV11-3; size: .; J: TRBJ2-1; D: .; DNA: TGTGCCAGCAGCATGGGACCCTACAATGAGCAGTTCTTC; CDR3: CASSMGPYNEQFF
V: TRBV19; size: .; J: TRBJ2-3; D: .; DNA: TGTGCCAGTAGTTCCGCGGACTCCGTCCGGGGAACAGATACGCAGTATTTT; CDR3: CASSSADSVRGTDTQYF
V: TRBV19; size: few; J: TRBJ1-3; D: .; DNA: TGTGCCAGTTCACCCTCCGGCAGTCCCAGCTCTGGAAACACCATATATTTT; CDR3: CASSPSGSPSSGNTIYF
V: TRBV6-2/TRBV6-3; size: once; J: TRBJ1-1; D: .; DNA: TGTGCCAGCAGTAAAACGCGGGGACTGAACACTGAAGCTTTCTTT; CDR3: CASSKTRGLNTEAFF
V: TRBV19; size: once; J: TRBJ1-5; D: .; DNA: TGTGCCAGTACTCCCTCCGGCAGGGATCAGCCCCAGCATTTT; CDR3: CASTPSGRDQPQHF
V: TRBV4-2; size: .; J: TRBJ1-2; D: .; DNA: TGTGCCAGCAGCCAAGATCACGGCAGGACAGTTTATGGCTACACCTTC; CDR3: CASSQDHGRTVYGYTF
V: TRBV5-6; size: once; J: TRBJ2-2; D: .; DNA: TGTGCCAGCAGCTTGCTTCAGGGGGGAGCTTGGGAGCTGTTTTTT; CDR3: CASSLLQGGAWELFF
V: TRBV28; size: .; J: TRBJ2-3; D: .; DNA: TGTGCCAGCAGTACGGGCAGCACAGATACGCAGTATTTT; CDR3: CASSTGSTDTQYF
V: TRBV12-3/TRBV12-4; size: .; J: TRBJ1-4; D: .; DNA: TGTGCCAGCAGTTCTAGTCTAGAAAAACTGTTTTTT; CDR3: CASSSSLEKLFF
V: TRBV3-1/TRBV3-2; size: .; J: TRBJ1-2; D: .; DNA: TGTGCCAGCAGCCGGATGGGGGCCTATGGCTACACCTTC; CDR3: CASSRMGAYGYTF
V: TRBV4-3; size: .; J: TRBJ1-2; D: .; DNA: TGCGCCAGCAGCTCCGTGGGGGCTAACTATGGCTACACCTTC; CDR3: CASSSVGANYGYTF
V: TRBV19; size: .; J: TRBJ1-5; D: .; DNA: TGTGCCAGTAGTATCCAAGCGGATCAGCCCCAGCATTTT; CDR3: CASSIQADQPQHF
V: TRBV4-1; size: .; J: TRBJ1-3; D: .; DNA: TGCGCCAGCAGACAAGACAGGTTCGGAAACACCATATATTTT; CDR3: CASRQDRFGNTIYF
V: TRBV19; size: .; J: TRBJ1-5; D: .; DNA: TGTGCCAGTAGTACCCATACGACGGAAAATCAGCCCCAGCATTTT; CDR3: CASSTHTTENQPQHF
V: TRBV18; size: .; J: TRBJ1-3; D: TRBD1; DNA: TGTGCCAGCTCACCCCTACAGGGGCGAAACACCATATATTTT; CDR3: CASSPLQGRNTIYF
V: TRBV18; size: .; J: TRBJ2-2; D: .; DNA: TGTGCCAGCCACCTAGGACAGAACACCGGGGAGCTGTTTTTT; CDR3: CASHLGQNTGELFF
V: TRBV18; size: .; J: TRBJ1-3; D: TRBD1; DNA: TGTGCCAGCTCACCGACAGGGGCGGCAGGAAACACCATATATTTT; CDR3: CASSPTGAAGNTIYF
V: TRBV9; size: once; J: TRBJ2-2; D: .; DNA: TGTGCCAGCAGCCGGACAGATGGGGAACCCGGGGAGCTGTTTTTT; CDR3: CASSRTDGEPGELFF
V: TRBV6-6; size: .; J: TRBJ2-3; D: .; DNA: TGTGCCAGCAGTTACGAGGGACGTAGCACAGATACGCAGTATTTT; CDR3: CASSYEGRSTDTQYF
V: TRBV19; size: .; J: TRBJ1-2; D: .; DNA: TGTGCCAGTAGCACCTCCTTTAGTAACTATGGCTACACCTTC; CDR3: CASSTSFSNYGYTF
V: TRBV7-2; size: .; J: TRBJ1-5; D: TRBD1; DNA: TGTGCCAGCAGCCCCCAGGACAGGGCGAATCAGCCCCAGCATTTT; CDR3: CASSPQDRANQPQHF
V: TRBV5-4; size: once; J: TRBJ1-4; D: TRBD1; DNA: TGTGCCAGCAGCTTGGCGGGACAGGGGTCGTCGGAAAAACTGTTTTTT; CDR3: CASSLAGQGSSEKLFF
V: TRBV11-2; size: few; J: TRBJ1-6; D: .; DNA: TGTGCCAGCAGCTTAGTCTCAGAGCCTAATTCACCCCTCCACTTT; CDR3: CASSLVSEPNSPLHF
V: TRBV24-1; size: .; J: TRBJ2-7; D: TRBD1; DNA: TGTGCCACCAGTGCAGGGGGACAGGGAAGAGGGGCCTACGAGCAGTACTTC; CDR3: CATSAGGQGRGAYEQYF